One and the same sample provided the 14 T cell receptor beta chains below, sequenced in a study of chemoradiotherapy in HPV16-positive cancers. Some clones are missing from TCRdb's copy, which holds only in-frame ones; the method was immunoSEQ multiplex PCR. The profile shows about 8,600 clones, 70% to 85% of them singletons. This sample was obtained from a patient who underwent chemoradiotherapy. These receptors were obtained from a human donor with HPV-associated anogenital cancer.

The CDR3 DNA is TGTGCCAGCAAGTGGGGCGCGGGGACGAACACTGAAGCTTTCTTT. Translating it yields CASKWGAGTNTEAFF. The genes are TRBV6-5 and TRBJ1-1; D might be TRBD1 (5 bases). V lost 7 bases and J lost 1, with 16 bases in between. Germline values: CDR1 MNHEY, CDR2 SVGAGI. The CDR3 length is 15 residues.

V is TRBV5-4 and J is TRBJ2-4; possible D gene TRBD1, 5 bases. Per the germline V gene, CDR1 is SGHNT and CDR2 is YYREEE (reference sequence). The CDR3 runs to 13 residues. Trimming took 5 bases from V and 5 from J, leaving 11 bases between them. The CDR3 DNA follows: TGTGCCAGCAGTCCGACCAGGGAAAACATTCAGTACTTC. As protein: CASSPTRENIQYF.

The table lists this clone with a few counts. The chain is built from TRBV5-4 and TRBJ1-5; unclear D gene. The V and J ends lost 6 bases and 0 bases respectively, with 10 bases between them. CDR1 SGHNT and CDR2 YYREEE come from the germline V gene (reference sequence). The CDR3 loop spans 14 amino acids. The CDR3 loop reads CASTQIYSNQPQHF. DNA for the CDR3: TGTGCCAGCACACAGATTTATAGCAATCAGCCCCAGCATTTT.

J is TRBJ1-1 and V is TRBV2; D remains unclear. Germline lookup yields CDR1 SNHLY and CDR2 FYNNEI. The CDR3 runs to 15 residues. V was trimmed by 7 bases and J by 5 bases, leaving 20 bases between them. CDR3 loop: CASMAVDTSSTEAFF. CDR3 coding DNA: TGTGCCAGCATGGCCGTCGACACTTCTAGTACTGAAGCTTTCTTT.

CDR3 loop: CASSQPWPRGNQPQHF. CDR3 DNA: TGCGCCAGCAGCCAGCCCTGGCCTCGGGGCAATCAGCCCCAGCATTTT. The chain recombines TRBV4-1 with TRBJ1-5; D is undetermined. Trimming cost V 3 bases and J 2 bases, with 14 bases left between them. CDR1 and CDR2 (germline): MGHRA, YSYEKL. There are 16 residues in the CDR3.

The CDR3 spells CATSRVGRNSPLHF. CDR3 nucleotides: TGTGCCACCAGCAGAGTAGGGCGGAATTCACCCCTCCACTTT. The chain recombines TRBV15 with TRBJ1-6; D uncertain. V lost 1 base and J 7 bases, leaving 8 bases between the germline ends. The CDR3 sequence is 14 residues long. Germline V gene sequence: CDR1 LNHNV, CDR2 YYDKDF (reference sequence).

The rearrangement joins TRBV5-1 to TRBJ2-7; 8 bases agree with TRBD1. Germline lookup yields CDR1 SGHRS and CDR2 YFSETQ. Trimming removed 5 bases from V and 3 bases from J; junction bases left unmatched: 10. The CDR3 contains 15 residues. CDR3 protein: CASSAGGLPFYEQYF. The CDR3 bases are TGCGCCAGCAGTGCAGGGGGCCTTCCTTTCTACGAGCAGTACTTC.

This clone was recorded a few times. In DNA, the CDR3 is TGTGCCAGCAGACCAGACAGTCCCAATCAGCCCCAGCATTTT. Translated: CASRPDSPNQPQHF. The chain is built from TRBV7-2 and TRBJ1-5; TRBD1 might be the D (5 bases). Looked up from germline, CDR1 is SGHTA and CDR2 is FQGNSA. Trimming shortened V by 6 bases and J by 3 bases, and 12 bases separated the two germline ends. The CDR3 sequence is 14 residues long.

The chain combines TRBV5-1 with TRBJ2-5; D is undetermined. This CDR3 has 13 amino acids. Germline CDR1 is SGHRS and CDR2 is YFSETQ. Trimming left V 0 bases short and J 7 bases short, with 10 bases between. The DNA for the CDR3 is TGCGCCAGCAGCTTGGCGGAGCCGGGGACCCAGTACTTC. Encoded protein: CASSLAEPGTQYF.

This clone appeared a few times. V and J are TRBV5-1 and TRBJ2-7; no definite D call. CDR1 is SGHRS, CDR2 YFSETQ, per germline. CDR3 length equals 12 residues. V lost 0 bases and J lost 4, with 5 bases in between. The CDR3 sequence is CASSLVSYEQYF. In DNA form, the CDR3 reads TGCGCCAGCAGCTTGGTATCGTACGAGCAGTACTTC. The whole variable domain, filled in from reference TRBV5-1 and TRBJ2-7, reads KAGVTQTPRYLIKTRGQQVTLSCSPISGHRSVSWYQQTPGQGLQFLFEYFSETQRNKGNFPGRFSGRQFSNSRSEMNVSTLELGDSALYLCASSLVSYEQYFGPGTRLTVT.

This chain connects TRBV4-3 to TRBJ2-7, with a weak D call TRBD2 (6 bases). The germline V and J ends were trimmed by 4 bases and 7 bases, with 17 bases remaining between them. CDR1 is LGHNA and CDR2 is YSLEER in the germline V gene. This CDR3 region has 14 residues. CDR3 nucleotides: TGCGCCAGCAGCCTTTCAACGGGGGTTCCAGAGCAGTACTTC. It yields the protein CASSLSTGVPEQYF.

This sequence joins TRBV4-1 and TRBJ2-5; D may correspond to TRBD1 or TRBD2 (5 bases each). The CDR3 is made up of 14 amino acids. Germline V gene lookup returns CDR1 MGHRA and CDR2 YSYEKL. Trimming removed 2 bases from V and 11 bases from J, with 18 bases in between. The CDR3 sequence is CASSQFGERGEQYF. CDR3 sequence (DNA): TGCGCCAGCAGCCAATTCGGGGAAAGAGGGGAGCAGTACTTC.

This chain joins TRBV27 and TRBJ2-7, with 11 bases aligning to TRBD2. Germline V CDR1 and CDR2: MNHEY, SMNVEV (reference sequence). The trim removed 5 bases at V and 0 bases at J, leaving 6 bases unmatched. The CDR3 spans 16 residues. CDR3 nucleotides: TGTGCCAGCAGTCCCGGGACTAGCGGTGCCTCCTACGAGCAGTACTTC. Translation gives CASSPGTSGASYEQYF.

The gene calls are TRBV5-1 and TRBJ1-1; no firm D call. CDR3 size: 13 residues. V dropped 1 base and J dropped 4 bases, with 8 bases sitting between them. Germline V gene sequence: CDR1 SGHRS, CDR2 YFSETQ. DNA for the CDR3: TGCGCCAGCAGCTTGTATACGGGCACTGAAGCTTTCTTT. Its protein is CASSLYTGTEAFF.